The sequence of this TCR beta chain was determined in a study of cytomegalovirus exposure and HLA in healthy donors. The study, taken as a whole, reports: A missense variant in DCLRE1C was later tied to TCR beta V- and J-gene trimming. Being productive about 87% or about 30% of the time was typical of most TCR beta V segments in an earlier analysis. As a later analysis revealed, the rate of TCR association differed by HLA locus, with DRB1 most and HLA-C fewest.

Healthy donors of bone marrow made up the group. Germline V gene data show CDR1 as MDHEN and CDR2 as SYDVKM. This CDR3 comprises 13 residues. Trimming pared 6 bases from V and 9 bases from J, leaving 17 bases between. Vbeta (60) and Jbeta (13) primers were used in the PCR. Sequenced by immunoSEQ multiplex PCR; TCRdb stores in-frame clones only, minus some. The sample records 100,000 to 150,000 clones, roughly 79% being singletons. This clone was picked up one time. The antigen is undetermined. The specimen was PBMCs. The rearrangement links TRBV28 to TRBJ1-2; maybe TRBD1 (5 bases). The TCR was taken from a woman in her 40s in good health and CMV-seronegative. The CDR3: CASSPPAGVSYTF. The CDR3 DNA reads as TGTGCCAGCAGCCCTCCCGCGGGGGTTAGCTACACCTTC.